This T cell receptor (beta chain) was identified during a study of radiation and T cells in renal cell carcinoma. General observations from the study: Without pretreatment biopsies, baseline tumor clonotype presence was undetermined.

The assay was immunoSEQ multiplex PCR, and TCRdb's table has in-frame clones only and misses some. The sample consists of roughly 120,000 clones, roughly 80% of them appearing once. Time point described: baseline pretreatment blood. Specified treatment: 15 Gy SBRT to primary tumor, nephrectomy 4 weeks later. Serial blood draws occurred at baseline and 2 and 4 weeks post-SBRT. For this clone: Its antigen is not known.

This CDR3 has 17 residues. Trimming left V 5 bases short and J 1 base short, with 20 bases between. Germline CDR1 and CDR2: SGHTA and FQGNSA. The chain links TRBV7-2 to TRBJ1-2; D gene uncertain. The clonotype originates from a woman in her sixties or seventies with renal cell carcinoma. The sample here was blood, taken from a patient whose treatment included radiotherapy and nephrectomy. The CDR3 region is CASSQTRTARLNYGYTF. CDR3 bases: TGTGCCAGCAGCCAAACTCGGACCGCCCGCCTTAACTATGGCTACACCTTC. The full variable domain, in which reference TRBV7-2 and TRBJ1-2 provide the parts outside the CDR3, is GAGVSQSPSNKVTEKGKDVELRCDPISGHTALYWYRQSLGQGLEFLIYFQGNSAPDKSGLPSDRFSAERTGGSVSTLTIQRTQQEDSAVYLCASSQTRTARLNYGYTFGSGTRLTVV.